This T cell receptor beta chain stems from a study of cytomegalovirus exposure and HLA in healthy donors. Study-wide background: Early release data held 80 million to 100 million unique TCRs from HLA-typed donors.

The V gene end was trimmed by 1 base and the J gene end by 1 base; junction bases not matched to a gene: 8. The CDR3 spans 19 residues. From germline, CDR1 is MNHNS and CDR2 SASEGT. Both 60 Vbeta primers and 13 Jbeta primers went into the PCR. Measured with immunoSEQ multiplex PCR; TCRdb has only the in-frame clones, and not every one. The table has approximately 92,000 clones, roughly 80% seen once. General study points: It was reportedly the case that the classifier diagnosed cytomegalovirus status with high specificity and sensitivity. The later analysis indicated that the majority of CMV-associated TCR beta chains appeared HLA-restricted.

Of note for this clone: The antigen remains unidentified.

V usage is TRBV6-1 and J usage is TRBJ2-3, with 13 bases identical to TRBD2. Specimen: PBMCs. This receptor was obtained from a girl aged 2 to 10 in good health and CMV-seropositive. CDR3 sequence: CASSEVHGLAGAGTDTQYF. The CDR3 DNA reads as TGTGCCAGCAGTGAAGTTCATGGACTAGCGGGAGCGGGCACAGATACGCAGTATTTT.